This T cell receptor beta chain comes out of a study of blood T cell repertoires in COVID-19. Study summary: In each case, the material was cDNA or gDNA derived from T cells, B-cell-depleted T cells, or PBMCs.

In the study's own analysis: Scientists estimated how many nucleated cells there were by amplifying reference gene primers. Clones were sequenced by immunoSEQ multiplex PCR, and TCRdb holds only the in-frame ones, with some missing. Clonal size and the V and J genes are those of that table, whereas D and trimming came from the DNA. The sample holds about 200,000 clones, approximately 90% seen once. With 0 bases clipped from V and 4 bases from J, the junction kept 3 bases outside the gene matches. Per the germline V gene, CDR1 is KGHSH and CDR2 is LQKENI. The CDR3 totals 14 residues. The TCR was taken from a man between 25 and 39 years old who had recovered from COVID-19. Sample: peripheral blood. The gene calls are TRBV18 and TRBJ2-7, with 7 bases fitting TRBD1. The CDR3 is CASSPPDRFYEQYF. The CDR3 bases are TGTGCCAGCTCACCACCGGACAGGTTTTACGAGCAGTACTTC.